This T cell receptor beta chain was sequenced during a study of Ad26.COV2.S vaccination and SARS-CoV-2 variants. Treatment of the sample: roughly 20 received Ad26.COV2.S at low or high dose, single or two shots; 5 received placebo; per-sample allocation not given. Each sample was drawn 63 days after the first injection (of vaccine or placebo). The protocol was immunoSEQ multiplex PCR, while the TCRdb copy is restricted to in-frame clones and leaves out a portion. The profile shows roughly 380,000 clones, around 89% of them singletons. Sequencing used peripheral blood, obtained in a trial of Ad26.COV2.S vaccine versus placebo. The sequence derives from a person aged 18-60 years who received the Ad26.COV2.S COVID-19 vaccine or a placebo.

The CDR3 bases are TGTGCCAGCAGCTTAGCGCGGACAGCCTACGAGCAGTACTTC. It encodes CASSLARTAYEQYF. This rearrangement joins TRBV7-2 to TRBJ2-7; TRBD1 is a possible D gene (6 bases). This CDR3 contains 14 residues. Germline-derived CDR1 and CDR2 are SGHTA and FQGNSA. V was cut by 0 bases and J by 2 bases, with 8 bases left in between.